The text below deals with one TCR beta chain. Its target is unknown. This sample was included in a study of T cell responses to AZD1222 COVID-19 vaccine. General study points: Following two doses of AZD1222, Spike-specific TCR breadth and depth rose. Reportedly, nearly half the spike-specific TCRs target unmutated variant regions.

From germline, CDR1 is SGHRS and CDR2 YFSETQ. This CDR3 is built from 15 residues. The J segment lost 5 bases and the V segment lost 0 bases, leaving 7 bases of the junction unmatched. The table came from immunoSEQ multiplex PCR; TCRdb's copy has only in-frame clones and leaves some out. The profile shows about 160,000 clones, approximately 90% of them singletons. The clonotype comes from an adult who received the AZD1222 COVID-19 vaccine. The rearrangement links TRBV5-1 to TRBJ1-1; 7 bases map to TRBD1. The sequencing here drew on peripheral blood, taken 28 days after the second AZD1222 dose. As DNA, the CDR3 is TGCGCCAGCAGCTTGGAGGGGGCTGGGGAAACTGAAGCTTTCTTT. This translates into CASSLEGAGETEAFF.